This record looks at one T cell receptor (beta chain) sequence and its context. The data derive from a study of shared clonotypes between healthy human individuals. Germline V gene lookup returns CDR1 SGHNT and CDR2 YYREEE (reference sequence). The CDR3 covers 14 residues. Trimming left V 0 bases short and J 2 bases short, with 8 bases between. This table comes from immunoSEQ multiplex PCR, and its TCRdb copy is limited to in-frame clones, with some not included. The table includes 170,000 or so clones, about 68% detected once. The receptor comes from a man aged 30-40 years in good health. The material sequenced was memory CD4+ T cells sorted from blood. Subset noted: CD45RA-negative fraction. The genes are TRBV5-4 and TRBJ1-2; TRBD1 might be the D (6 bases). CDR3 sequence reads: CASSLDRDNYGYTF. The CDR3 region has the DNA TGTGCCAGCAGCTTGGACAGGGACAACTATGGCTACACCTTC.